Given below is one T cell receptor (beta chain) in context. Some clones are missing from TCRdb's copy, which holds only in-frame ones; the method was immunoSEQ multiplex PCR. The sample shows some 120,000 clones, about 93% of them seen only once. The entry originates in a study of control samples from healthy donors and cancer patients. CDR3 length: 11 amino acids. Germline V gene sequence: CDR1 MNHNS, CDR2 SASEGT. Trimming pared 1 base from V and 7 bases from J, leaving 2 bases between. Sequencing input: PBMCs. The clonotype was recovered from a man aged 45-65 years with head and neck cancer. The V and J genes are TRBV6-1 and TRBJ1-5; D not resolved. The CDR3 loop reads CASSEGQPQHF. The CDR3 DNA reads TGTGCCAGCAGTGAAGGGCAGCCCCAGCATTTT.